This TCR beta chain derives from a study of OX40 agonist ivuxolimab in advanced cancers. The wider study: Ivuxolimab was administered intravenously to patients at 0.01 to 10 mg/kg every 2 weeks. From 23 to 79 years was the age range, with a mean of approximately 58 years, and over 80% were male. Allowance was made for prior anti-PD-1, anti-PD-L1 or anti-CTLA-4 therapy, and roughly 39% had some.

The trim removed 5 bases at V and 6 bases at J, leaving 11 bases unmatched. Per the germline V gene, CDR1 is LNHNV and CDR2 is YYDKDF (reference sequence). This CDR3 is built from 16 residues. Only in-frame clones appear in the TCRdb table, and some are missing; sequencing was by immunoSEQ multiplex PCR. This table holds around 53,000 clones, 85% found once. This sample comprised CD4+ or CD8+ T cells sorted from blood, obtained in a trial of the OX40 agonist ivuxolimab. This chain joins TRBV15 and TRBJ1-5; 9 nucleotides align to TRBD1. The clonotype originates from an adult with an advanced solid tumor such as melanoma, head and neck, liver or kidney cancer. The CDR3 spells CATSAHRGLDRQPQHF. The DNA of the CDR3 is TGTGCCACCAGCGCCCACAGGGGGCTAGATCGTCAGCCCCAGCATTTT. Based on the CDR3 plus reference TRBV15 and TRBJ1-5, the full variable domain is DAMVIQNPRYQVTQFGKPVTLSCSQTLNHNVMYWYQQKSSQAPKLLFHYYDKDFNNEADTPDNFQSRRPNTSFCFLDIRSPGLGDTAMYLCATSAHRGLDRQPQHFGDGTRLSIL.